Presented here are 26 T cell receptor beta chains from one specimen sequenced in a study of T cell repertoires in cytomegalovirus infection. Antigens for these TCRs are unknown. TCRdb ran MiXCR on the reads and lists one entry per CDR3 protein. The table lists roughly 700,000 distinct CDR3 sequences, about 30% of them singletons. The material was cultured PBMCs, obtained from culture after CMV antigen stimulation. The source is a human donor in good health (CMV status not recorded). Some clones in this sample may be carry-over from other donors' samples.

V gene TRBV2 combines with J gene TRBJ1-4, with D hard to call. The CDR3 totals 17 residues. V lost 6 bases to trimming and J lost 0 bases, with 17 bases between them. Germline CDR1 reads SNHLY; CDR2 reads FYNNEI. CDR3 nucleotides: TGTGCCAGCAGACTCGAACGTGCCGCTCCAACTAATGAAAAACTGTTTTTT. Protein product: CASRLERAAPTNEKLFF.

The chain combines TRBV20-1 with TRBJ1-2; D remains ambiguous. Germline CDR1 and CDR2: DFQATT and SNEGSKA (reference sequence). Trimming shortened V by 6 bases and J by 6 bases, and 14 bases separated the two germline ends. This CDR3 spans 12 amino acids. CDR3 sequence: CSAQDRLDGYTF. DNA of the CDR3: TGCAGTGCCCAGGACCGGTTGGATGGCTACACCTTC.

The chain links TRBV12-5 to TRBJ2-3; 7 bases map to TRBD1. Germline-derived CDR1 and CDR2 are LGHNT and FRNRAP. The CDR3 length is 12 residues. The trim removed 1 base at V and 10 bases at J, leaving 2 bases unmatched. As DNA, the CDR3 is TGTGCTAGTGGTTTGGGCACAGGGGCGCAGTATTTT. As protein: CASGLGTGAQYF.

The J gene is TRBJ2-3, the V gene TRBV7-9; 10 positions match TRBD1. V lost 5 bases to trimming and J lost 5 bases; unmatched junction nucleotides: 4. This CDR3 is 14 amino acids long. CDR1 is SEHNR and CDR2 is FQNEAQ in the germline V gene (reference sequence). CDR3 nucleotide sequence: TGTGCCAGCAGCGGGACAGGGGAGTTAGATACGCAGTATTTT. Translating gives CASSGTGELDTQYF.

The V gene is TRBV6-1, the J gene TRBJ2-1; D remains unclear. The CDR3 has 12 residues. CDR1 and CDR2 (germline): MNHNS, SASEGT. Trimming removed 2 bases at V and 7 bases at J, with 6 bases between. CDR3 loop: CASSEPANEQFF. The CDR3 DNA is TGTGCCAGCAGTGAACCGGCAAATGAGCAGTTCTTC.

This chain links TRBV12-3 or TRBV12-4 with TRBJ2-1, with TRBD2 matching over 11 bases. With 4 bases clipped from V and 9 bases from J, the junction kept 8 bases outside the gene matches. This CDR3 contains 15 residues. As DNA, the CDR3 is TGTGCCAGCAGTTCACTAGCGGGAGAAGTGGGTGAGCAGTTCTTC. Encoded protein: CASSSLAGEVGEQFF.

The chain employs TRBV12-3 or TRBV12-4 and TRBJ1-6; possibly TRBD1 for D (6 bases). Trimming shortened V by 4 bases and J by 10 bases, and 11 bases separated the two germline ends. This CDR3 has 13 residues. CDR3 nucleotides: TGTGCCAGCAGTTACTATACAGGGTCACCCCTCCACTTT. Protein sequence: CASSYYTGSPLHF.

The chain combines TRBV15 with TRBJ1-4, with D maybe TRBD1 (6 bases). This CDR3 has 15 residues. Trimming removed 1 base at V and 7 bases at J, with 13 bases between. Germline CDR1 reads LNHNV; CDR2 reads YYDKDF (reference sequence). CDR3 region: CATSRAGAGGEKLFF. Here the CDR3 DNA reads TGTGCCACCAGCAGAGCAGGGGCTGGTGGTGAAAAACTGTTTTTT.

The V and J genes are TRBV19 and TRBJ1-3; D is undetermined. Germline V lookup: CDR1 LNHDA, CDR2 SQIVND (reference sequence). V dropped 10 bases and J dropped 0 bases, with 16 bases sitting between them. The CDR3 runs 15 residues. CDR3 sequence (DNA): TGTGCCACCCGGCGGGGTACTCGCTCTGGAAACACCATATATTTT. Translating it yields CATRRGTRSGNTIYF.

This clonotype turned up a few times. This chain links TRBV19 with TRBJ1-1; TRBD1 matches at 9 bases. CDR1 LNHDA and CDR2 SQIVND come from the germline V gene (reference sequence). The V segment lost 4 bases and the J segment 4 bases; nucleotides outside the gene matches: 4. There are 14 residues in the CDR3. The CDR3 reads CASSRDRASTEAFF. CDR3 DNA sequence: TGTGCCAGTAGTAGGGACAGGGCAAGCACTGAAGCTTTCTTT. Filled out from reference TRBV19 and TRBJ1-1, the complete variable domain reads DGGITQSPKYLFRKEGQNVTLSCEQNLNHDAMYWYRQDPGQGLRLIYYSQIVNDFQKGDIAEGYSVSREKKESFPLTVTSAQKNPTAFYLCASSRDRASTEAFFGQGTRLTVV.

The chain joins TRBV20-1 to TRBJ1-5, with D possibly matching TRBD1 (6 bases). Trimming left V 3 bases short and J 0 bases short, with 9 bases between. This CDR3 is 14 amino acids long. Germline CDR1 reads DFQATT; CDR2 reads SNEGSKA (reference sequence). As DNA, the CDR3 is TGCAGTGCTAGCGGGGGCTATAGCAATCAGCCCCAGCATTTT. Translating gives CSASGGYSNQPQHF.

This clonotype was observed a few times. This rearrangement joins TRBV19 to TRBJ2-7; no definite D call. The V gene's germline CDR1 is LNHDA and CDR2 SQIVND (reference sequence). V was shortened by 1 base and J by 3 bases, with 10 bases between the two germline ends. The CDR3 has 14 residues. The chain's CDR3 is CASSIGGPGYEQYF. The CDR3 nucleotides are TGTGCCAGTAGTATAGGCGGCCCAGGCTACGAGCAGTACTTC.

This clonotype occurred a few times. This chain uses TRBV7-2 with TRBJ2-4; 8 bases fit TRBD1. The CDR3 spans 15 residues. V shed 5 bases, J shed 3 bases, and the junction held 6 bases outside the gene matches. Germline V gene data show CDR1 as SGHTA and CDR2 as FQGNSA. CDR3 loop: CASSKDRVIKNIQYF. The CDR3 DNA sequence: TGTGCCAGCAGCAAGGACAGGGTAATCAAAAACATTCAGTACTTC.

The chain combines TRBV12-3 or TRBV12-4 with TRBJ2-1; TRBD2 is a possible D gene (6 bases). V gave up 1 base and J gave up 2 bases, with 6 bases separating them. The CDR3 runs 14 residues. As DNA, the CDR3 is TGTGCCAGCAGTTTAGGGACTACCTACAATGAGCAGTTCTTC. It is translated as CASSLGTTYNEQFF.

A few counts support this clonotype. This chain connects TRBV20-1 to TRBJ2-3; D gene unclear. Deletions cut 3 bases from V and 0 bases from J, with 7 bases between. CDR1 and CDR2 (germline): DFQATT, SNEGSKA (reference sequence). CDR3 length: 13 amino acids. The CDR3 DNA is TGCAGTGCTAGGAGTCATAGCACAGATACGCAGTATTTT. Protein: CSARSHSTDTQYF.

This clonotype was detected many times. The CDR3 region is CASSLKVRGMAGRSYNEQFF. The CDR3 DNA reads as TGTGCCAGCAGCTTAAAAGTTCGCGGGATGGCGGGAAGGTCCTACAATGAGCAGTTCTTC. This chain connects TRBV7-8 to TRBJ2-1, with D perhaps TRBD2 (6 bases). Germline values: CDR1 SGHVS, CDR2 FQNEAQ. The CDR3 is 20 amino acids. The ends were cut back, 2 bases at V and 1 base at J, with 24 bases in the middle.

This chain joins TRBV14 and TRBJ1-1; TRBD1 aligns across 8 bases. The CDR3 contains 14 residues. J gave up 6 bases and V 5 bases, and 8 bases lay outside the gene matches. Germline assignment: CDR1 SGHDN and CDR2 FVKESK. CDR3 DNA sequence: TGTGCCAGCAGCTGGCAGGGGGCGGCGTCTGAAGCTTTCTTT. Translation gives CASSWQGAASEAFF.

On this clonotype: A read error may explain this, as a much larger clone is one base away. The chain is built from TRBV11-2 and TRBJ1-1; D remains ambiguous. Germline V gene sequence: CDR1 SGHAT, CDR2 FQNNGV. The CDR3 contains 14 residues. The CDR3 DNA reads as TGTGCCAGCAGCTTCCTGATCGGAGACACTCAAGCTTTCTTT. Its translation: CASSFLIGDTQAFF.

This clonotype was seen only once. This chain uses TRBV18 with TRBJ2-5; D uncertain. V shed 5 bases and J shed 3 bases, with 13 bases lying between them. This CDR3 contains 14 residues. Looked up from germline, CDR1 is KGHSH and CDR2 is LQKENI. The CDR3 bases are TGTGCCAGCTCAACCACCGGGCTTGAAGAGACCCAGTACTTC. Protein: CASSTTGLEETQYF.

The chain recombines TRBV5-5 with TRBJ2-5, with unresolved D. CDR3 size: 13 residues. Germline CDR1 reads SGHKS; CDR2 reads YYEKEE (reference sequence). V dropped 2 bases and J dropped 3 bases, with 8 bases sitting between them. This CDR3 is CASSFLGKETQYF. The CDR3 DNA follows: TGTGCCAGCAGCTTTTTAGGGAAAGAGACCCAGTACTTC.

This clonotype was seen a handful of times. This sequence joins TRBV7-9 and TRBJ2-7; D gene uncertain. Trimming left V 1 base short and J 8 bases short, with 9 bases between. Germline V gene data show CDR1 as SEHNR and CDR2 as FQNEAQ (reference sequence). The CDR3 loop spans 12 amino acids. CDR3: CASSLGARKQYF. The CDR3 nucleotides read TGTGCCAGCAGCTTAGGCGCTCGGAAGCAGTACTTC.

The V call is TRBV6-6, the J call TRBJ1-6; D is undetermined. The CDR3 consists of 18 residues. V was shortened by 2 bases and J by 0 bases, with 14 bases between the two germline ends. Germline V gene lookup returns CDR1 MNHNY and CDR2 SVGAGI (reference sequence). In nucleotides, the CDR3 is TGTGCCAGCAGTTACGAAGCCCGCCGAAGCTCCTATAATTCACCCCTCCACTTT. This codes for CASSYEARRSSYNSPLHF.

J is TRBJ2-3 and V is TRBV2; D is undetermined. The CDR3 sequence is 14 residues long. Germline CDR1 SNHLY, CDR2 FYNNEI. Trimming left V 3 bases short and J 4 bases short, with 11 bases between. CDR3 DNA: TGTGCCAGCAGTGATTTTCCGACCGCAGATACGCAGTATTTT. Its translation is CASSDFPTADTQYF.

The chain joins TRBV6-5 to TRBJ2-3; 10 bases match TRBD2. The CDR3 is 17 amino acids. CDR1 is MNHEY, CDR2 SVGAGI, per germline. The junction had 9 bases not matched to a gene; V was cut back by 5 bases and J by 1 base. The CDR3 loop is CASSLLPGLARTDTQYF. The CDR3 DNA reads TGTGCCAGCAGTCTTCTGCCGGGACTAGCGCGCACAGATACGCAGTATTTT.

This clonotype was found a few times. V usage is TRBV7-2 and J usage is TRBJ1-4, with a weak D call TRBD1 (6 bases). CDR3 length: 15 amino acids. Trimming removed 1 base at V and 5 bases at J, with 11 bases between. CDR1 is SGHTA, CDR2 FQGNSA, per germline. The CDR3 loop reads CASSLVGQGNEKLFF. CDR3 coding DNA: TGTGCCAGCAGCTTAGTAGGGCAGGGGAATGAAAAACTGTTTTTT.

This clonotype was observed a few times. V and J are TRBV7-2 and TRBJ1-1; D gene unclear. Trimming pared 6 bases from V and 2 bases from J, leaving 10 bases between. Germline V gene data show CDR1 as SGHTA and CDR2 as FQGNSA. The CDR3 sequence is 13 residues long. The CDR3 coding sequence is TGTGCCAGCAGGCCACAAAGAAACACTGAAGCTTTCTTT. Translation gives CASRPQRNTEAFF.